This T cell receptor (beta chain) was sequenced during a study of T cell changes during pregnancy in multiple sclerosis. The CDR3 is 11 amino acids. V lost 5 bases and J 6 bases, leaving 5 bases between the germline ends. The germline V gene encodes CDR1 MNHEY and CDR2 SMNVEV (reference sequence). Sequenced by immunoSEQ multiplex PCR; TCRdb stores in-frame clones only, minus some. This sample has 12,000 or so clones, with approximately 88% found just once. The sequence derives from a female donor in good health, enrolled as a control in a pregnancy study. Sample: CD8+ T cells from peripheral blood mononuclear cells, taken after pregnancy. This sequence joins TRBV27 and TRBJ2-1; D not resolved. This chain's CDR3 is CASSTGNEQFF. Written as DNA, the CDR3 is TGTGCCAGCAGTACCGGCAATGAGCAGTTCTTC.